The 9 T cell receptor beta chains given below trace back to one sample, sequenced in a study of blood T cell repertoires in COVID-19 (dated by TCRdb to about 2020). Library creation used the immunoSEQ multiplex PCR assay. The source is immuneACCESS, and TCRdb retained only in-frame sequences with V and J called. Part of the clones is not carried over; for the studies checked, unresolved V genes explain less than half of this, and the remainder is unexplained. The sample table shows about 180,000 clones, and 75% to 90% are seen once. Clones ranked in the top ten supply 5% to 8% of the sample. Sequenced input: PBMCs or T cells enriched from blood (not recorded which). All receptors derive from a man between 40 and 49 years old who had recovered from COVID-19.

V is TRBV28 and J is TRBJ2-3; 7 bases agree with TRBD1. Looked up from germline, CDR1 is MDHEN and CDR2 is SYDVKM. V lost 5 bases to trimming and J lost 2 bases; unmatched junction nucleotides: 10. The CDR3 spans 16 residues. The DNA for the CDR3 is TGTGCCAGCAGTCTCACCCCCGGGACAGTCACAGATACGCAGTATTTT. It encodes CASSLTPGTVTDTQYF. The variable domain in full, with the rest retrieved from reference TRBV28 and TRBJ2-3, is DVKVTQSSRYLVKRTGEKVFLECVQDMDHENMFWYRQDPGLGLRLIYFSYDVKMKEKGDIPEGYSVSREKKERFSLILESASTNQTSMYLCASSLTPGTVTDTQYFGPGTRLTVL.

The rearrangement joins TRBV6-5 to TRBJ2-5, with 8 positions matching TRBD1. The CDR3 length is 14 residues. V shed 6 bases and J 4 bases; nucleotides not matched to a gene: 7. CDR1 is MNHEY, CDR2 SVGAGI, per germline. The CDR3 region is CASRPHDRGETQYF. The CDR3 nucleotides are TGTGCCAGCAGACCCCACGACAGGGGAGAGACCCAGTACTTC.

The chain has TRBV14 and TRBJ1-2; the match to TRBD1 covers 8 bases. The CDR3 has 16 amino acids. CDR1 is SGHDN and CDR2 is FVKESK in the germline V gene. J gave up 7 bases and V 2 bases, and 12 bases lay outside the gene matches. CDR3 sequence (DNA): TGTGCCAGCAGCCAAAGGGCCCCGGACAGGGAGTCTGGCTACACCTTC. It translates to CASSQRAPDRESGYTF.

The chain has TRBV11-1 and TRBJ2-5; D not resolved. Germline V gives CDR1 SGHAT, CDR2 FQDESV (reference sequence). The CDR3 spans 15 residues. V lost 5 bases and J lost 4, with 17 bases in between. The CDR3 DNA sequence: TGTGCCAGCAGCCCTACTCACCAGGAAATAGAGACCCAGTACTTC. This gives the protein CASSPTHQEIETQYF.

The genes are TRBV30 and TRBJ1-3, with 8 bases fitting TRBD1. Germline trimming cut 2 bases from V and 0 bases from J; bases unmatched to any gene: 3. This CDR3 has 15 residues. Germline CDR1 and CDR2: GTSNPN and SVGIG (reference sequence). CDR3 coding DNA: TGTGCCTGGAGTAAGGACAGGGCCTCTGGAAACACCATATATTTT. Protein: CAWSKDRASGNTIYF. Together with reference TRBV30 and TRBJ1-3, the CDR3 gives the full variable domain: SQTIHQWPATLVQPVGSPLSLECTVEGTSNPNLYWYRQAAGRGLQLLFYSVGIGQISSEVPQNLSASRPQDRQFILSSKKLLLSDSGFYLCAWSKDRASGNTIYFGEGSWLTVV.

V gene TRBV19 combines with J gene TRBJ2-1, with 12 bases aligning to TRBD1. The CDR3 length is 15 residues. The V and J ends lost 4 bases and 8 bases, in that order; junction bases with no gene match: 6. The germline CDR1 and CDR2 sequences are LNHDA and SQIVND (reference sequence). The CDR3: CASSTAGTGGDEQFF. The DNA for the CDR3 is TGTGCCAGTAGTACCGCCGGGACAGGGGGCGATGAGCAGTTCTTC.

The V call is TRBV5-1, the J call TRBJ1-1; D remains unclear. Germline-derived CDR1 and CDR2 are SGHRS and YFSETQ. This CDR3 has 11 amino acids. V dropped 2 bases and J dropped 7 bases, with 6 bases sitting between them. The CDR3 sequence is CASSFSGEAFF. Written as DNA, the CDR3 is TGCGCCAGCAGCTTCTCCGGTGAAGCTTTCTTT.

V is TRBV9 and J is TRBJ2-5; D remains unclear. This CDR3 is built from 15 residues. Germline assignment: CDR1 SGDLS and CDR2 YYNGEE. Trimming cost V 0 bases and J 2 bases, with 11 bases left between them. CDR3 DNA sequence: TGTGCCAGCAGCGTAGCTGTCGGTTGGCAAGAGACCCAGTACTTC. Protein product: CASSVAVGWQETQYF.

The chain is built from TRBV11-2 and TRBJ2-3; no clear D. The V gene's germline CDR1 is SGHAT and CDR2 FQNNGV. This CDR3 spans 14 amino acids. Trimming removed 5 bases at V and 2 bases at J, with 11 bases between. The CDR3 here is CASSLLPNTDTQYF. The CDR3 DNA follows: TGTGCCAGCAGCCTACTACCTAACACAGATACGCAGTATTTT. The complete variable domain, with remaining parts taken from reference TRBV11-2 and TRBJ2-3, reads EAGVAQSPRYKIIEKRQSVAFWCNPISGHATLYWYQQILGQGPKLLIQFQNNGVVDDSQLPKDRFSAERLKGVDSTLKIQPAKLEDSAVYLCASSLLPNTDTQYFGPGTRLTVL.